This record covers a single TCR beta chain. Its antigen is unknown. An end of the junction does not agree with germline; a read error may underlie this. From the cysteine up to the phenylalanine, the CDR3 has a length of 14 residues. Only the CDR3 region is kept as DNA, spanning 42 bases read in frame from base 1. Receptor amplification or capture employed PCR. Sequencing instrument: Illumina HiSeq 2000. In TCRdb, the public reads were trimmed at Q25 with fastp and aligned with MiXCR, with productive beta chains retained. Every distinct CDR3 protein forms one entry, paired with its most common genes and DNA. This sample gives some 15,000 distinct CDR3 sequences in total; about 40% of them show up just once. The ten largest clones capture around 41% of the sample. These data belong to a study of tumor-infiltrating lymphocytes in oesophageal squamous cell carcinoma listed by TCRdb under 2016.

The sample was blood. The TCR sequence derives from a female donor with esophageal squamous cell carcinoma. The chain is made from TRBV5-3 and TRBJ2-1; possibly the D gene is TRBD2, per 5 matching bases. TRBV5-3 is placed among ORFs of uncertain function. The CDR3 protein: CASSWRTVNNEQFF. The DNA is TGCGCCAGCAGCTGGAGGACGGTGAACAATGAGCAGTTCTTC.